This T cell receptor beta chain was sequenced during a study of blood T cell repertoires in COVID-19. As for the study in general: Samples came from the United States, Italy and Spain, spanning acute and convalescent COVID-19. From T cells, B-cell-depleted T cells, or PBMCs came the material, which was cDNA or gDNA.

As processed by the authors: For nucleated cells, counts were estimated from reference gene primer amplification. Repertoires were generated with immunoSEQ multiplex PCR, while TCRdb's copy carries only in-frame clones and drops some. D and trimming were read from the DNA, whereas the V and J calls and clone size are those reported in that table. Here the sample spans 120,000 to 150,000 clones, almost 85% being singletons. The CDR3 has 14 residues. Deletions cut 7 bases from V and 6 bases from J, with 15 bases between. Per germline, CDR1 SNHLY and CDR2 FYNNEI. Source material: peripheral blood. The chain has TRBV2 and TRBJ2-2; D possibly corresponds to TRBD1 (6 bases). The TCR comes from a man between 45 and 60 years old with acute or convalescent COVID-19. DNA of the CDR3: TGTGCCAGCACCGAAACAGGGTTGCCCGGGGAGCTGTTTTTT. Protein: CASTETGLPGELFF.